In its sample, the clone carrying this T cell receptor beta chain was seen many times. Its antigen is currently unknown. TCRdb fed the reads into MiXCR, producing one record per CDR3 protein. The sample records roughly 730,000 distinct CDR3 sequences, around 32% being singletons. This record comes from a study of T cell repertoires in cytomegalovirus infection. Study-wide background: The authors used CMV epitopes that were HLA-C-restricted (recently identified) and HLA-B-restricted (well studied). CMV infection together with matching HLA type was indicated by public TCR beta signatures. Study observations and caveats: The cumulative frequency of public TCR beta families distinguished individuals who carried CMV together with the relevant HLA. CMV-specific TCR beta clonotypes restricted by HLA-C were the ones dominating the ex vivo response.

J gave up 2 bases and V 5 bases, and 17 bases lay outside the gene matches. Germline loops: CDR1 SGHTA, CDR2 FQGNSA. The CDR3 runs 18 residues. The sample here was cultured PBMCs, taken from culture after CMV antigen stimulation. This sequence was found in a human donor in good health (CMV status not recorded). Some clones in this sample may be carry-over from other donors' samples. This chain links TRBV7-2 with TRBJ2-5, with 7 nucleotides matching TRBD1. This chain's CDR3 is CASSLRGPGTARQETQYF. CDR3 DNA: TGTGCCAGCAGCCTACGCGGACCTGGGACAGCCAGACAAGAGACCCAGTACTTC.